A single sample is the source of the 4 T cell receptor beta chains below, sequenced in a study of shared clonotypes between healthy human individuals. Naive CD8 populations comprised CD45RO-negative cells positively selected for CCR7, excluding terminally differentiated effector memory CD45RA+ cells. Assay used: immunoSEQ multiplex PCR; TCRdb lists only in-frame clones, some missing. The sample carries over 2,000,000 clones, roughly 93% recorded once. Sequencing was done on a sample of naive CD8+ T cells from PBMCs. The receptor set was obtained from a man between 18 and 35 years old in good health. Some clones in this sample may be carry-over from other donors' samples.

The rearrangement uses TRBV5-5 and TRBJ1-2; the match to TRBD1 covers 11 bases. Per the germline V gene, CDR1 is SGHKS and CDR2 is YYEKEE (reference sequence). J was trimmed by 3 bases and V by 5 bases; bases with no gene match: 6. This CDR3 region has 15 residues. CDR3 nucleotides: TGTGCCAGCAGACCAGGACAGGGGGCTTACTATGGCTACACCTTC. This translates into CASRPGQGAYYGYTF.

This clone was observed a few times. The DNA of the CDR3 is TGTGCCAGCAGCCCAAGGGGACTAGCGGGAGGCCGCACCGGGGAGCTGTTTTTT. Translation: CASSPRGLAGGRTGELFF. The chain uses TRBV7-9 and TRBJ2-2, with TRBD2 matching over 15 bases. CDR1 is SEHNR and CDR2 is FQNEAQ in the germline V gene (reference sequence). The V gene end was trimmed by 5 bases and the J gene end by 4 bases; junction bases not matched to a gene: 8. This CDR3 is built from 18 residues.

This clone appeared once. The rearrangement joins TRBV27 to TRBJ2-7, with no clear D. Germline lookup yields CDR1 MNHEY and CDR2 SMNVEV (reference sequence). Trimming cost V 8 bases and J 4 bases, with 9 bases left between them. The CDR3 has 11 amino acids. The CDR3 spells CASAIGYEQYF. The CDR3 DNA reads TGTGCCAGCGCCATTGGGTACGAGCAGTACTTC.

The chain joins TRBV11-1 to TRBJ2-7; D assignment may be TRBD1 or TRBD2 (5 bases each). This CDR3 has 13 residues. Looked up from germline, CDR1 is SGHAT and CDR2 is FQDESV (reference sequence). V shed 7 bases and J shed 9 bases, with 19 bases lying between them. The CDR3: CASTPGPTVGQYF. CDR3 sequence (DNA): TGTGCCAGCACGCCGGGACCGACAGTGGGGCAGTACTTC.